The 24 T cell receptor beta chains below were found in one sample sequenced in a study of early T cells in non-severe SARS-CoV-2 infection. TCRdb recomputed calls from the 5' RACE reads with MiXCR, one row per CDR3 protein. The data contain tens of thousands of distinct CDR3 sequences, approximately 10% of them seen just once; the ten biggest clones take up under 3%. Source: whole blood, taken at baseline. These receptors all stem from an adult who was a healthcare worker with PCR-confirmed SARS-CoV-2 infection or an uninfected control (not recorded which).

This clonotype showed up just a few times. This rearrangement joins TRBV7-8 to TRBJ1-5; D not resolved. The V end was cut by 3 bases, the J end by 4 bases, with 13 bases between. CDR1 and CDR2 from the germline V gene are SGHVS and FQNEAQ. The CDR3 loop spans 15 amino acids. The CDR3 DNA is TGTGCCAGCAGCTTGCAGGACGGGGAAAATCAGCCCCAGCATTTT. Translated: CASSLQDGENQPQHF. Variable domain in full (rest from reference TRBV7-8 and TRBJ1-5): GAGVSQSPRYKVAKRGQDVALRCDPISGHVSLFWYQQALGQGPEFLTYFQNEAQLDKSGLPSDRFFAERPEGSVSTLKIQRTQQEDSAVYLCASSLQDGENQPQHFGDGTRLSIL.

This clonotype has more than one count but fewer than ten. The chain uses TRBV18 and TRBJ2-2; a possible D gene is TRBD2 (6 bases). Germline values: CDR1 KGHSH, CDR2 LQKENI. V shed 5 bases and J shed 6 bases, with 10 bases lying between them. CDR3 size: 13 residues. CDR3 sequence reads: CASSFGGSGELFF. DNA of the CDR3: TGTGCCAGCTCATTCGGGGGATCCGGGGAGCTGTTTTTT.

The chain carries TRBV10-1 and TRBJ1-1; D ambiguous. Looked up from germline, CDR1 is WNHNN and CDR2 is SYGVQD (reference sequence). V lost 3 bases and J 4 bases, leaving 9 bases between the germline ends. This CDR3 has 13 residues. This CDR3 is CASSEDGGTEAFF. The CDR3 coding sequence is TGCGCCAGCAGTGAAGATGGAGGCACTGAAGCTTTCTTT.

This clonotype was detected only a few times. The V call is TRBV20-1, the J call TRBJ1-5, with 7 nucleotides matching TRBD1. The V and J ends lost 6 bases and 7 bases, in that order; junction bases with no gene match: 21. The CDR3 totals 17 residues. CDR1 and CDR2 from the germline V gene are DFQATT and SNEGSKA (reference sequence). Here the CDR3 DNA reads TGCAGTGCCACGCCGCTGACAGGGCGCGCGGGTGGCCAGCCCCAGCATTTT. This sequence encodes CSATPLTGRAGGQPQHF.

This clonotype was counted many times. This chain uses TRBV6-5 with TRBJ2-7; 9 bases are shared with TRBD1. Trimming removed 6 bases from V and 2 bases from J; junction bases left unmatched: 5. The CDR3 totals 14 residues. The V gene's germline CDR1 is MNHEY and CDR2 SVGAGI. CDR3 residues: CASRGQGGTYEQYF. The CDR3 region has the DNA TGTGCCAGCAGGGGACAGGGAGGGACCTACGAGCAGTACTTC.

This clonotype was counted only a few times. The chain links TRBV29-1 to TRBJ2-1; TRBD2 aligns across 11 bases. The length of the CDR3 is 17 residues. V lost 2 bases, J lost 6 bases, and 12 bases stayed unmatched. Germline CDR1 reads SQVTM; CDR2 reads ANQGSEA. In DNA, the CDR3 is TGCAGCGTTGAACTCCTGATAGCGGGGGGGCTGGTCAATGAGCAGTTCTTC. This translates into CSVELLIAGGLVNEQFF.

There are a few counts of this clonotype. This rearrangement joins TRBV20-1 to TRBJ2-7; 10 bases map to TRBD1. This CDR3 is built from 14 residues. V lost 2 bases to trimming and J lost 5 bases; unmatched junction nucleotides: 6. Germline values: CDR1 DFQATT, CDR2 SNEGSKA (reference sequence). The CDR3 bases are TGCAGTGCTAGACCGGGACAGGGGAACCACGAGCAGTACTTC. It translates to CSARPGQGNHEQYF.

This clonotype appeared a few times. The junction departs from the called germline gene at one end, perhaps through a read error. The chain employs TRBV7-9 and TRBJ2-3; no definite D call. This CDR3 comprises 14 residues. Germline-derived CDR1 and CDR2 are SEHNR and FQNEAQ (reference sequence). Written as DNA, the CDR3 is TGTGCCAGCAGCTTCCGACCCGGCACAGATACTCAGTATTTT. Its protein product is CASSFRPGTDTQYF.

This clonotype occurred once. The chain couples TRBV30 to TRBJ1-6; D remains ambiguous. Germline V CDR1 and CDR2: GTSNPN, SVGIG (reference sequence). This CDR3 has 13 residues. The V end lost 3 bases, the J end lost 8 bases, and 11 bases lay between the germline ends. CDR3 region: CAWSAQADSPLHF. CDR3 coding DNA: TGTGCCTGGAGCGCTCAAGCGGATTCACCCCTCCACTTT.

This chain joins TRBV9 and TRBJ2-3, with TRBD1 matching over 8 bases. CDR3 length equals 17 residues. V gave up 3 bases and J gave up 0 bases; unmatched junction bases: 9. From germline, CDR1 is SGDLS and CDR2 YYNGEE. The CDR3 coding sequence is TGTGCCAGCAGCGCAGGACAGGGCCTTAGAAGCACAGATACGCAGTATTTT. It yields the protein CASSAGQGLRSTDTQYF.

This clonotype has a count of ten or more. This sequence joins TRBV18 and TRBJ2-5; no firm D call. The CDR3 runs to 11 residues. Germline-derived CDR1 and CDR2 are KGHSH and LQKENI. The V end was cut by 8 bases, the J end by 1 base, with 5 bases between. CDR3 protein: CASSPQETQYF. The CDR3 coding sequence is TGTGCCAGCAGCCCCCAAGAGACCCAGTACTTC.

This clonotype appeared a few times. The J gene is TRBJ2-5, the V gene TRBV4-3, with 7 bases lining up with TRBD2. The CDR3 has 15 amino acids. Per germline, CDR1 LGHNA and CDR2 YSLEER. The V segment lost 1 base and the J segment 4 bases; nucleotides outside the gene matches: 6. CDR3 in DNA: TGCGCCAGCAGCCAAGGGAGCGGGGTTGGAGAGACCCAGTACTTC. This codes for CASSQGSGVGETQYF.

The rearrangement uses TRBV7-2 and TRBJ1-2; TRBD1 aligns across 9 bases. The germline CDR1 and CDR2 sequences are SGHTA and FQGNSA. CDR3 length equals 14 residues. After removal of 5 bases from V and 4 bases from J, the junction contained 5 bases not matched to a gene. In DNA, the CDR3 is TGTGCCAGCAGCCCCACGACAGGGGGCTATGGCTACACCTTC. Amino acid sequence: CASSPTTGGYGYTF.

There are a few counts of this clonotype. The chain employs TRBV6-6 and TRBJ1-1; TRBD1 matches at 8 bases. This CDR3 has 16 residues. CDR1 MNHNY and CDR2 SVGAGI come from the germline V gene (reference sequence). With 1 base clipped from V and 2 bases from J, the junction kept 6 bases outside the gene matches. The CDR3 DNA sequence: TGTGCCAGCAGTTACTTCCGACAGGGGATAAACACTGAAGCTTTCTTT. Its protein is CASSYFRQGINTEAFF.

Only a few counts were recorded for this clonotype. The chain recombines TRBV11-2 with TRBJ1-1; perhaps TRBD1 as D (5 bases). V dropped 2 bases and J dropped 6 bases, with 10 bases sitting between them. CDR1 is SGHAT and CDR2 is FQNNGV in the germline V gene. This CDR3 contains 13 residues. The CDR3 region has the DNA TGTGCCAGCAGCTTACGACAGAGCTCTGAAGCTTTCTTT. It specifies CASSLRQSSEAFF.

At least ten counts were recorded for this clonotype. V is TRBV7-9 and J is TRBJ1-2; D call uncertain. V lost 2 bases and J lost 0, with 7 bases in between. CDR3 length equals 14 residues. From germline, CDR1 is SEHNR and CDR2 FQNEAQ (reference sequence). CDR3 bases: TGTGCCAGCAGCTTATCTTCCCCTAACTATGGCTACACCTTC. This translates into CASSLSSPNYGYTF.

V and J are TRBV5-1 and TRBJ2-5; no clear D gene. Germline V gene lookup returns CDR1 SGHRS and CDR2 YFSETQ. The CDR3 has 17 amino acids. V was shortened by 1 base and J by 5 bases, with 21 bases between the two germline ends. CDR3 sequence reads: CASSLHLVAGKVETQYF. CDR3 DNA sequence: TGCGCCAGCAGCTTGCATTTAGTCGCAGGAAAAGTGGAGACCCAGTACTTC.

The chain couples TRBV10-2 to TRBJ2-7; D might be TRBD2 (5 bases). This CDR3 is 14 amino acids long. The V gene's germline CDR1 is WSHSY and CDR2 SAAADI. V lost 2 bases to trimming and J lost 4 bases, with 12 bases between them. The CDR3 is CASSETGIQYEQYF. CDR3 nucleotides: TGCGCCAGCAGTGAGACCGGGATCCAATACGAGCAGTACTTC.

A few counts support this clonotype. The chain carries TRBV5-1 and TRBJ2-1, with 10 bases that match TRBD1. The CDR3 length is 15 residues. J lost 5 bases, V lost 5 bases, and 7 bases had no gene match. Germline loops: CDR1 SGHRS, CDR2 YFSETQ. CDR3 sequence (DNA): TGCGCCAGCAGAAGTCCGGGACAGGGGCACAATGAGCAGTTCTTC. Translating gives CASRSPGQGHNEQFF.

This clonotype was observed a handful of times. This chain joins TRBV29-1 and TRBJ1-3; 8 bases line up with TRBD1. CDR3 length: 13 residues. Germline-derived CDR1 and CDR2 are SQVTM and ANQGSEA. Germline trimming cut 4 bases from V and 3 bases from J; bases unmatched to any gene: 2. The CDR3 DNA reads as TGCAGCGTTGGACAGGGGATTGGAAACACCATATATTTT. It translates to CSVGQGIGNTIYF.

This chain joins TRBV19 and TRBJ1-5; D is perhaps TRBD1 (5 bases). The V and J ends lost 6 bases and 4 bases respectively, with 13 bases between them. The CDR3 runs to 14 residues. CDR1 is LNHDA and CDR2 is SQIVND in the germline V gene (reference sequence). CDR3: CASSPGMGNQPQHF. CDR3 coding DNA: TGTGCCAGTAGCCCAGGGATGGGGAATCAGCCCCAGCATTTT.

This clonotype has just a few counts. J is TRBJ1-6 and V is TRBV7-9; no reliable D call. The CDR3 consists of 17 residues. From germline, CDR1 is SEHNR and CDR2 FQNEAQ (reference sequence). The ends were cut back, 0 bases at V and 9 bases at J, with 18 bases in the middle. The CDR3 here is CASSLAPGEDDGSPLHF. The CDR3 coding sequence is TGTGCCAGCAGCTTAGCGCCGGGAGAGGATGATGGTTCACCCCTCCACTTT.

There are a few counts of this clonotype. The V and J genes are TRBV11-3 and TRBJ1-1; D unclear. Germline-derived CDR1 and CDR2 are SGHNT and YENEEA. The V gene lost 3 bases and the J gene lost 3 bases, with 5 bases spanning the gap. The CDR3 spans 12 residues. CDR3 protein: CASSFRDTEAFF. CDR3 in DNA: TGTGCCAGCAGCTTCAGAGACACTGAAGCTTTCTTT.

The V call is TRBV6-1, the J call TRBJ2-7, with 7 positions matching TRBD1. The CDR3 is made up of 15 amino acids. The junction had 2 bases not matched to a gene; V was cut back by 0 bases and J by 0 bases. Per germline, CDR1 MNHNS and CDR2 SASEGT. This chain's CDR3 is CASSEAGDSSYEQYF. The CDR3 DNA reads TGTGCCAGCAGTGAAGCCGGGGACAGCTCCTACGAGCAGTACTTC.